The 29 T cell receptor beta chains listed next were all sequenced from one sample in a study of cytomegalovirus exposure and HLA in healthy donors. 13 Jbeta primers and 60 Vbeta primers were used for the PCR. Some clones are missing from TCRdb's copy, which holds only in-frame ones; the method was immunoSEQ multiplex PCR. The top ten clones hold under 10% of a sample with approximately 86,000 clones, just over 70% of them seen once. The sequencing input was PBMCs. These receptors all come from a man aged 55 to 70 in good health and CMV-seronegative.

The chain uses TRBV30 and TRBJ1-1, with unresolved D. There are 13 residues in the CDR3. Deletions cut 2 bases from V and 8 bases from J, with 15 bases between. CDR1 and CDR2 (germline): GTSNPN, SVGIG (reference sequence). CDR3 sequence (DNA): TGTGCCTGGAGTCACACCCAAACAAAAGAAGCTTTCTTT. It translates to CAWSHTQTKEAFF.

V is TRBV6-1 and J is TRBJ2-2; 8 positions match TRBD2. The V segment lost 2 bases and the J segment 7 bases; nucleotides outside the gene matches: 9. Germline-derived CDR1 and CDR2 are MNHNS and SASEGT. The CDR3 is 16 amino acids. CDR3 protein: CASSEIAGGKDGELFF. CDR3 bases: TGTGCCAGCAGTGAAATTGCGGGGGGTAAGGACGGGGAGCTGTTTTTT.

DNA for the CDR3: TGTGCCAGCAGGGGAACGGGACAGAACTATGGCTACACCTTC. This translates into CASRGTGQNYGYTF. V is TRBV28 and J is TRBJ1-2; TRBD1 aligns across 7 bases. Unmatched junction bases numbered 6, after V lost 6 bases and J lost 2 bases. Germline V gives CDR1 MDHEN, CDR2 SYDVKM. The CDR3 spans 14 residues.

The CDR3 DNA follows: TGTGCCAGCAGCTTAGGACAGAACGATGAGCAGTTCTTC. Translated: CASSLGQNDEQFF. J is TRBJ2-1 and V is TRBV7-2; D is perhaps TRBD1 (5 bases). The CDR3 has 13 residues. The germline V gene encodes CDR1 SGHTA and CDR2 FQGNSA. Trimming stripped 1 base from V and 8 bases from J, with 9 bases between. The full variable domain, in which reference TRBV7-2 and TRBJ2-1 provide the parts outside the CDR3, is GAGVSQSPSNKVTEKGKDVELRCDPISGHTALYWYRQSLGQGLEFLIYFQGNSAPDKSGLPSDRFSAERTGGSVSTLTIQRTQQEDSAVYLCASSLGQNDEQFFGPGTRLTVL.

This clone was found a few times. The rearrangement uses TRBV30 and TRBJ1-6; 8 nucleotides align to TRBD1. The germline gives CDR1 GTSNPN, CDR2 SVGIG (reference sequence). The CDR3 loop spans 13 amino acids. V trimming: 5 bases; J trimming: 10 bases; junction bases outside the gene matches: 7. The CDR3 loop is CAWAAGGESPLHF. Written as DNA, the CDR3 is TGTGCCTGGGCCGCAGGGGGCGAATCACCCCTCCACTTT.

This chain links TRBV20-1 with TRBJ2-7; 7 bases are a match to TRBD2. The germline CDR1 and CDR2 sequences are DFQATT and SNEGSKA (reference sequence). The V segment lost 5 bases and the J segment 4 bases; nucleotides outside the gene matches: 2. This CDR3 is built from 11 residues. The CDR3 DNA reads TGCAGTGCTGGCGGGGGTTACGAGCAGTACTTC. Amino acids: CSAGGGYEQYF.

The chain links TRBV11-2 to TRBJ2-1; no reliable D call. V was trimmed by 2 bases and J by 4 bases, leaving 12 bases between them. The CDR3 covers 15 residues. Germline V gene data show CDR1 as SGHAT and CDR2 as FQNNGV. DNA of the CDR3: TGTGCCAGCAGCTTACTTAGCACCCATTACAATGAGCAGTTCTTC. Translating it yields CASSLLSTHYNEQFF.

The J gene is TRBJ2-5, the V gene TRBV5-1, with TRBD2 as a possible D gene (6 bases). In germline, CDR1 is SGHRS, CDR2 YFSETQ. Trimming stripped 0 bases from V and 1 base from J, with 10 bases between. The CDR3 runs 15 residues. CDR3 sequence reads: CASSLDAGPQETQYF. The CDR3 DNA sequence: TGCGCCAGCAGCTTGGACGCGGGGCCCCAAGAGACCCAGTACTTC.

The chain carries TRBV5-4 and TRBJ2-7; 8 bases map to TRBD1. There are 14 residues in the CDR3. V trimming: 0 bases; J trimming: 1 base; junction bases outside the gene matches: 0. Looked up from germline, CDR1 is SGHNT and CDR2 is YYREEE (reference sequence). In DNA form, the CDR3 reads TGTGCCAGCAGCTTGGACAGGGGGTCCTACGAGCAGTACTTC. It encodes CASSLDRGSYEQYF.

The chain couples TRBV5-4 to TRBJ2-5; 10 positions match TRBD2. The length of the CDR3 is 15 residues. Trimming at V came to 3 bases and at J to 5 bases, leaving 7 bases not matched to a gene. Germline values: CDR1 SGHNT, CDR2 YYREEE (reference sequence). CDR3 sequence: CASSSAGAGGETQYF. The CDR3 nucleotides read TGTGCCAGCAGCTCGGCGGGAGCGGGGGGGGAGACCCAGTACTTC.

V gene TRBV5-1 combines with J gene TRBJ1-1; 10 nucleotides match TRBD1. Germline lookup yields CDR1 SGHRS and CDR2 YFSETQ. This CDR3 has 15 residues. Unmatched junction bases numbered 8, after V lost 4 bases and J lost 5 bases. The CDR3 is CASSMRQGAGTEAFF. The CDR3 DNA is TGCGCCAGCAGCATGAGACAGGGGGCAGGTACTGAAGCTTTCTTT. Looking up the rest from reference TRBV5-1 and TRBJ1-1 gives the full variable domain: KAGVTQTPRYLIKTRGQQVTLSCSPISGHRSVSWYQQTPGQGLQFLFEYFSETQRNKGNFPGRFSGRQFSNSRSEMNVSTLELGDSALYLCASSMRQGAGTEAFFGQGTRLTVV.

The chain links TRBV19 to TRBJ2-7; a weak D match, TRBD2 (5 bases). Trimming took 0 bases from V and 5 from J, leaving 11 bases between them. The CDR3 is 14 residues long. Germline V CDR1 and CDR2: LNHDA, SQIVND (reference sequence). For the CDR3, the DNA is TGTGCCAGTAGTATAGAGGGGAGTATCGACGAGCAGTACTTC. Residues: CASSIEGSIDEQYF.

The chain links TRBV6-1 to TRBJ2-5; 10 bases map to TRBD2. Unmatched junction bases numbered 7, after V lost 6 bases and J lost 3 bases. Germline values: CDR1 MNHNS, CDR2 SASEGT. This CDR3 is 15 amino acids long. The CDR3 spells CASSGLGLAKETQYF. DNA of the CDR3: TGTGCCAGCAGCGGGTTGGGACTAGCGAAAGAGACCCAGTACTTC.

J is TRBJ2-1 and V is TRBV19; 8 nucleotides agree with TRBD2. The CDR3 spans 13 residues. Germline V gives CDR1 LNHDA, CDR2 SQIVND (reference sequence). Unmatched junction bases numbered 3, after V lost 1 base and J lost 10 bases. The CDR3 sequence: CASSIGASGEQFF. CDR3 bases: TGTGCCAGTAGTATAGGGGCTAGCGGGGAGCAGTTCTTC.

Points on this clone: One junction end does not reproduce the germline sequence, and a read error may be involved. The chain joins TRBV7-7 to TRBJ2-5; 8 bases agree with TRBD2. The length of the CDR3 is 17 residues. The germline CDR1 and CDR2 sequences are SSHAT and FNYEAQ (reference sequence). This chain's CDR3 is CASSLEGQRGFQETQYF. The CDR3 coding sequence is TGTGCTAGCAGCTTAGAAGGGCAGCGGGGGTTCCAAGAGACCCAGTACTTC.

This clone has more than one count but fewer than ten. This rearrangement joins TRBV19 to TRBJ1-1; D remains ambiguous. The CDR3 covers 17 residues. The germline gives CDR1 LNHDA, CDR2 SQIVND (reference sequence). Trimming left V 2 bases short and J 11 bases short, with 27 bases between. The CDR3 sequence: CASSIRLLGRQQSRAFF. The DNA of the CDR3 is TGTGCCAGTAGTATACGACTACTTGGACGTCAACAATCGAGGGCTTTCTTT.

CDR3 sequence: CASSLLTGVWEQYF. The CDR3 region has the DNA TGTGCCAGCAGCCTACTGACAGGTGTGTGGGAGCAGTACTTC. The V gene is TRBV7-2, the J gene TRBJ2-7, with a weak D call TRBD1 (6 bases). In germline, CDR1 is SGHTA, CDR2 FQGNSA. The ends were cut back, 5 bases at V and 7 bases at J, with 18 bases in the middle. The CDR3 spans 14 residues.

The chain is built from TRBV5-1 and TRBJ2-7; D unresolved. The CDR3 loop spans 15 amino acids. V gave up 4 bases and J gave up 2 bases, with 16 bases separating them. Germline values: CDR1 SGHRS, CDR2 YFSETQ. CDR3 sequence (DNA): TGCGCCAGCAGCCCACAGAGCAGCCCACCCTACGAGCAGTACTTC. Protein sequence: CASSPQSSPPYEQYF.

This clone rates as medium-sized (0.01 to 0.1%). This chain connects TRBV4-2 to TRBJ2-3, with 8 bases matching TRBD2. The CDR3 has 19 amino acids. V was clipped by 0 bases and J by 3 bases; unmatched bases: 14. The germline V gene has CDR1 LGHNA and CDR2 YNFKEQ. DNA of the CDR3: TGTGCCAGCAGCCAAGAGGTGGGGGGTAGCGGGGTTTTTACAGATACGCAGTATTTT. Translating it yields CASSQEVGGSGVFTDTQYF.

The gene calls are TRBV5-4 and TRBJ2-6; 8 bases are a match to TRBD2. Unmatched junction bases numbered 3, after V lost 1 base and J lost 0 bases. Looked up from germline, CDR1 is SGHNT and CDR2 is YYREEE (reference sequence). This CDR3 comprises 17 residues. DNA for the CDR3: TGTGCCAGCAGCTTGTGGCGGGGGGTCTCTGGGGCCAACGTCCTGACTTTC. Protein sequence: CASSLWRGVSGANVLTF.

The chain couples TRBV27 to TRBJ2-7; no reliable D call. V was pared by 4 bases and J by 3 bases, with 4 bases between. Germline CDR1 and CDR2: MNHEY and SMNVEV (reference sequence). There are 11 residues in the CDR3. Here the CDR3 DNA reads TGTGCCAGCAGTTCCTTCTACGAGCAGTACTTC. This translates into CASSSFYEQYF.

The chain has TRBV19 and TRBJ1-2; D may be TRBD1 (6 bases). The length of the CDR3 is 12 residues. Germline V CDR1 and CDR2: LNHDA, SQIVND (reference sequence). V lost 3 bases and J 8 bases, leaving 10 bases between the germline ends. The CDR3 reads CASSMGALGYTF. The CDR3 DNA reads TGTGCCAGTAGTATGGGGGCCTTGGGCTACACCTTC.

The V call is TRBV6-5, the J call TRBJ2-3; D perhaps matches TRBD2 (5 bases). This CDR3 has 14 residues. V was pared by 6 bases and J by 2 bases, with 12 bases between. The germline CDR1 and CDR2 sequences are MNHEY and SVGAGI. The CDR3 here is CASRASYITDTQYF. The CDR3 bases are TGTGCCAGCAGGGCTAGCTATATCACAGATACGCAGTATTTT.

The chain has TRBV4-1 and TRBJ1-1; a weak D match, TRBD1 (5 bases). The CDR3 contains 14 residues. Trimming removed 2 bases at V and 4 bases at J, with 11 bases between. From germline, CDR1 is MGHRA and CDR2 YSYEKL. CDR3 loop: CASSQIMGGTEAFF. The CDR3 bases are TGCGCCAGCAGCCAAATCATGGGGGGCACTGAAGCTTTCTTT.

This sequence joins TRBV19 and TRBJ1-3; no reliable D call. The V end lost 6 bases, the J end lost 0 bases, and 9 bases lay between the germline ends. From germline, CDR1 is LNHDA and CDR2 SQIVND (reference sequence). This CDR3 spans 14 amino acids. The CDR3 here is CASSPNHSGNTIYF. The CDR3 coding sequence is TGTGCCAGTAGCCCTAACCACTCTGGAAACACCATATATTTT. Using reference TRBV19 and TRBJ1-3 for the parts outside the CDR3, the full variable domain is DGGITQSPKYLFRKEGQNVTLSCEQNLNHDAMYWYRQDPGQGLRLIYYSQIVNDFQKGDIAEGYSVSREKKESFPLTVTSAQKNPTAFYLCASSPNHSGNTIYFGEGSWLTVV.

This clone was seen once. The V gene is TRBV14, the J gene TRBJ2-7, with 9 bases fitting TRBD1. The CDR3 is 16 amino acids. Germline V gene sequence: CDR1 SGHDN, CDR2 FVKESK. V was pared by 3 bases and J by 2 bases, with 8 bases of the junction left unmatched. The CDR3 reads CASSHGTGTTTYEQYF. CDR3 DNA: TGTGCCAGCAGCCATGGGACAGGGACTACTACCTACGAGCAGTACTTC.

The chain couples TRBV28 to TRBJ1-5, with D hard to call. Germline assignment: CDR1 MDHEN and CDR2 SYDVKM. CDR3 length: 12 residues. V lost 10 bases, J lost 2 bases, and 9 bases lay in between. The CDR3 reads CATTGGNQPQHF. CDR3 DNA sequence: TGTGCCACCACCGGGGGCAATCAGCCCCAGCATTTT.

This clone occurred many times. The chain couples TRBV6-6 to TRBJ1-3; D uncertain. Trimming removed 8 bases from V and 3 bases from J, with 14 bases in between. The V gene's germline CDR1 is MNHNY and CDR2 SVGAGI (reference sequence). The CDR3 contains 14 residues. The CDR3 loop is CASVPDAGGNTIYF. The CDR3 region has the DNA TGTGCCAGCGTACCCGACGCGGGTGGAAACACCATATATTTT.

This chain connects TRBV10-3 to TRBJ2-7; 12 bases align to TRBD2. V trimming: 4 bases; J trimming: 0 bases; junction bases outside the gene matches: 10. The CDR3 covers 18 residues. Germline CDR1 reads ENHRY; CDR2 reads SYGVKD. The CDR3 protein is CAISAVTSGSQGSYEQYF. The DNA of the CDR3 is TGTGCCATCAGTGCGGTGACTAGCGGGAGTCAAGGCTCCTACGAGCAGTACTTC.